Following are 13 T cell receptor beta chains from one sample sequenced in a study of T-cell memory formation after mild COVID-19. Via MiXCR, TCRdb re-called the 5' RACE reads, giving one row per CDR3 protein. This table has some 250,000 distinct CDR3 sequences, approximately 18% appearing once. The sample was PBMCs or a T cell subset sorted from them (not recorded which). These receptors came from a man aged 18 to 29 who had mild COVID-19 (a few samples of this study predate the infection). Cell type and time point are not known.

The V call is TRBV6-2 or TRBV6-3, the J call TRBJ1-2, with D uncertain. Germline assignment: CDR1 MNHEY and CDR2 SVGEGT. Between the trimmed V and J ends, which lost 8 bases and 4 bases, there was a span of 8 bases. The CDR3 sequence is 11 residues long. CDR3: CASATVYGYTF. The CDR3 coding sequence is TGTGCCAGCGCGACGGTCTATGGCTACACCTTC.

This clonotype has ten or more counts. CDR3 in amino acids: CASSPRQGVISPLHF. DNA for the CDR3: TGTGCCAGCAGCCCCCGACAGGGGGTGATTTCACCCCTCCACTTT. This rearrangement joins TRBV7-2 to TRBJ1-6; 9 bases line up with TRBD1. The CDR3 totals 15 residues. The ends lost 5 bases at V and 9 bases at J; junction bases unmatched: 8. CDR1 is SGHTA and CDR2 is FQGNSA in the germline V gene.

This clonotype was observed a handful of times. The rearrangement uses TRBV7-3 and TRBJ1-5; TRBD1 aligns across 8 bases. The CDR3 is made up of 13 amino acids. Germline V lookup: CDR1 SGHTA, CDR2 FQGTGA. Trimming cost V 5 bases and J 5 bases; bases outside gene matches: 2. The CDR3 region is CASSLDRDQPQHF. The CDR3 DNA reads as TGTGCCAGCAGCCTGGACAGGGATCAGCCCCAGCATTTT.

This clonotype has more than one count but fewer than ten. The gene calls are TRBV9 and TRBJ2-5, with D uncertain. The V and J ends lost 0 bases and 1 base respectively, with 7 bases between them. The CDR3 has 14 residues. Germline V gives CDR1 SGDLS, CDR2 YYNGEE. This CDR3 reads CASSVDGRQETQYF. As DNA, the CDR3 is TGTGCCAGCAGCGTAGATGGACGCCAAGAGACCCAGTACTTC.

This rearrangement joins TRBV27 to TRBJ1-5; the D is unclear. The CDR3 consists of 14 residues. Germline V gene sequence: CDR1 MNHEY, CDR2 SMNVEV (reference sequence). V lost 2 bases and J lost 2, with 7 bases in between. The CDR3 spells CASSLRPGNQPQHF. The CDR3 region has the DNA TGTGCCAGCAGTTTAAGGCCCGGCAATCAGCCCCAGCATTTT.

This clonotype was seen repeatedly, ten times or more. The chain uses TRBV14 and TRBJ2-1; TRBD2 agrees at 11 bases. The V gene end was trimmed by 0 bases and the J gene end by 8 bases; junction bases not matched to a gene: 9. The CDR3 sequence is 17 residues long. Germline values: CDR1 SGHDN, CDR2 FVKESK. The CDR3: CASSQESGLAGGDEQFF. The CDR3 region has the DNA TGTGCCAGCAGCCAAGAAAGCGGGCTAGCGGGGGGTGATGAGCAGTTCTTC.

The chain recombines TRBV6-5 with TRBJ1-6; perhaps TRBD1 as D (5 bases). The V and J ends lost 2 bases and 9 bases respectively, with 11 bases between them. CDR1 is MNHEY and CDR2 is SVGAGI in the germline V gene. This CDR3 region has 14 residues. Here the CDR3 reads CASSYEGRRSPLHF. The CDR3 region has the DNA TGTGCCAGCAGTTACGAGGGGCGGCGTTCACCCCTCCACTTT.

This clonotype was seen only a few times. The chain links TRBV6-1 to TRBJ1-2, with no clear D. The V and J ends lost 7 bases and 3 bases respectively, with 15 bases between them. The CDR3 contains 14 residues. The germline V gene encodes CDR1 MNHNS and CDR2 SASEGT. This CDR3 reads CASTSDGSYYGYTF. CDR3 in DNA: TGTGCCAGCACCTCTGATGGGAGTTACTATGGCTACACCTTC.

The gene calls are TRBV10-3 and TRBJ1-1; no clear D. The germline V and J ends were trimmed by 3 bases and 8 bases, with 7 bases remaining between them. The CDR3 has 11 residues. Germline CDR1 reads ENHRY; CDR2 reads SYGVKD. DNA of the CDR3: TGTGCCATCAGTGAACAGCGAGAAGCTTTCTTT. It codes for CAISEQREAFF.

This clonotype has just a few counts. V and J are TRBV5-1 and TRBJ2-1, with TRBD2 identical over 10 bases. V dropped 0 bases and J dropped 8; count of bases not matched to a gene: 5. Germline V gene data show CDR1 as SGHRS and CDR2 as YFSETQ. This CDR3 region has 15 residues. CDR3 sequence reads: CASSLVAGGVDEQFF. In nucleotides, the CDR3 is TGCGCCAGCAGCTTGGTAGCGGGGGGTGTGGATGAGCAGTTCTTC.

The chain carries TRBV4-2 and TRBJ2-2; D may be TRBD2 (5 bases). CDR1 LGHNA and CDR2 YNFKEQ come from the germline V gene. V shed 0 bases and J shed 6 bases, with 11 bases lying between them. The CDR3 is 15 residues long. The CDR3 sequence is CASSQELAAPGELFF. CDR3 DNA sequence: TGTGCCAGCAGCCAAGAGCTAGCTGCTCCCGGGGAGCTGTTTTTT.

The chain recombines TRBV29-1 with TRBJ2-5, with a weak D call TRBD2 (5 bases). The CDR3 is made up of 14 amino acids. In germline, CDR1 is SQVTM, CDR2 ANQGSEA. Trimming removed 6 bases from V and 5 bases from J, with 19 bases in between. The chain's CDR3 is CSVGALGDLETQYF. DNA for the CDR3: TGCAGCGTGGGAGCGCTAGGAGATCTTGAGACCCAGTACTTC.

CDR3 coding DNA: TGTGCCAGCAGCGATGCCAGGGAATCAGATACGCAGTATTTT. It yields the protein CASSDARESDTQYF. The rearrangement uses TRBV5-6 and TRBJ2-3; a possible D gene is TRBD1 (5 bases). CDR3 length: 14 residues. In germline, CDR1 is SGHDT, CDR2 YYEEEE. The ends were cut back, 4 bases at V and 4 bases at J, with 13 bases in the middle.